The 12 T cell receptor beta chains below all came from one sample that was sequenced in a study of breast tumors, draining lymph nodes, adjacent tissues. A single record per CDR3 protein comes from TCRdb applying MiXCR to the multiplex PCR reads. Seen here are roughly 110,000 distinct CDR3 sequences, less than 40% observed once, and the top ten hold about 6%. Axillary draining lymph nodes of breast cancer patients supplied the node samples. The sequencing input was axillary lymph node tissue. Receptors originate from a female donor with breast cancer. Some clones in this sample may be carry-over from other donors' samples.

This clonotype was counted many times. The chain joins TRBV12-3 or TRBV12-4 to TRBJ2-3, with D hard to call. V was cut by 2 bases and J by 2 bases, with 23 bases left in between. This CDR3 comprises 19 residues. CDR3 DNA sequence: TGTGCCAGCAGTTTAAGGTCCAGGACGGATCTTTTTTTCACAGATACGCAGTATTTT. Its protein is CASSLRSRTDLFFTDTQYF.

The table lists this clonotype with many counts. The chain uses TRBV4-1 and TRBJ2-7; D not resolved. This CDR3 has 15 residues. Per germline, CDR1 MGHRA and CDR2 YSYEKL. V dropped 1 base and J dropped 2 bases, with 12 bases sitting between them. The CDR3 sequence is CASSQVHQAAYEQYF. CDR3 nucleotides: TGCGCCAGCAGCCAAGTTCACCAGGCGGCCTACGAGCAGTACTTC.

This clonotype has a count of ten or more. The genes are TRBV6-6 and TRBJ1-5, with 7 positions matching TRBD1. The germline CDR1 and CDR2 sequences are MNHNY and SVGAGI (reference sequence). The CDR3 extends over 15 amino acids. The J segment lost 6 bases and the V segment lost 6 bases, leaving 11 bases of the junction unmatched. CDR3 region: CASSDPGQSAQPQHF. CDR3 coding DNA: TGTGCCAGCAGCGACCCGGGACAGTCGGCTCAGCCCCAGCATTTT.

This clonotype was detected ten times or more. V and J are TRBV7-2 and TRBJ1-2; a possible D gene is TRBD1 (6 bases). The CDR3 is 13 residues long. CDR1 is SGHTA, CDR2 FQGNSA, per germline. V was shortened by 1 base and J by 7 bases, with 10 bases between the two germline ends. CDR3 in DNA: TGTGCCAGCAGCTTAGTCTCACAGGGTGGCTACACCTTC. This sequence encodes CASSLVSQGGYTF.

This clonotype was found a few times. A much larger clonotype is one base distant, so this may be a read error. The V gene is TRBV6-5, the J gene TRBJ1-2; 7 bases align to TRBD1. Germline V gene sequence: CDR1 MNHEY, CDR2 SVGAGI. CDR3 length equals 14 residues. With 5 bases clipped from V and 7 bases from J, the junction kept 10 bases outside the gene matches. CDR3 protein: CASSPYRGLFGYTF. DNA of the CDR3: TGTGCCAGCAGTCCGTACAGGGGATTGTTTGGCTACACCTTC.

The chain carries TRBV2 and TRBJ2-7; D might be TRBD2 (6 bases). Germline V gene data show CDR1 as SNHLY and CDR2 as FYNNEI. The V end was cut by 9 bases, the J end by 2 bases, with 26 bases between. This CDR3 has 17 residues. The DNA of the CDR3 is TGTGCCAGGGGTAAGGTACAGACGGGGGAGAATCCCTACGAGCAGTACTTC. This translates into CARGKVQTGENPYEQYF.

The table lists this clonotype with many counts. This chain's CDR3 is CASSYSIGDLGPEETQYF. DNA for the CDR3: TGTGCCAGCAGCTACTCAATTGGGGATCTAGGCCCTGAAGAGACCCAGTACTTC. The V gene is TRBV11-2, the J gene TRBJ2-5; D is unclear. The germline CDR1 and CDR2 sequences are SGHAT and FQNNGV. This CDR3 is 18 amino acids long. V shed 4 bases and J shed 3 bases, with 24 bases lying between them. Complete variable domain (other parts from reference TRBV11-2 and TRBJ2-5): EAGVAQSPRYKIIEKRQSVAFWCNPISGHATLYWYQQILGQGPKLLIQFQNNGVVDDSQLPKDRFSAERLKGVDSTLKIQPAKLEDSAVYLCASSYSIGDLGPEETQYFGPGTRLLVL.

This clonotype came up many times. This rearrangement joins TRBV19 to TRBJ2-7; the match to TRBD1 covers 9 bases. V lost 3 bases and J lost 6; bases outside the gene matches: 12. The V gene's germline CDR1 is LNHDA and CDR2 SQIVND (reference sequence). There are 16 residues in the CDR3. This CDR3 reads CASSIPGQGSVGEQYF. CDR3 coding DNA: TGTGCCAGTAGTATTCCGGGACAGGGATCGGTTGGCGAGCAGTACTTC.

This clonotype came up many times. V gene TRBV5-8 combines with J gene TRBJ2-2, with TRBD1 as a possible D gene (6 bases). CDR3 length: 14 residues. Germline CDR1 reads SGHTS; CDR2 reads YDEGEE. With 4 bases removed from V and 3 bases from J, the gap between germline ends came to 10 bases. The CDR3 sequence is CASSRGQYTGELFF. The CDR3 DNA sequence: TGTGCCAGCAGCCGTGGACAGTACACCGGGGAGCTGTTTTTT.

V and J are TRBV5-1 and TRBJ2-3; 7 positions match TRBD2. The CDR3 totals 16 residues. Germline CDR1 reads SGHRS; CDR2 reads YFSETQ. Trimming removed 0 bases from V and 0 bases from J; junction bases left unmatched: 4. The CDR3 DNA reads TGCGCCAGCAGCTTGGTTGGGAGGGAAAGCACAGATACGCAGTATTTT. Protein product: CASSLVGRESTDTQYF.

This clonotype was counted a few times. A single base separates this from a much larger clone, so it may be a read error. V usage is TRBV12-5 and J usage is TRBJ2-7; 9 nucleotides line up with TRBD1. Germline V gene lookup returns CDR1 LGHNT and CDR2 FRNRAP. The CDR3 runs 15 residues. CDR3 in DNA: TGTGCTAGTGGTATACCGGGACAGGGCCACTACGGGCAGTACTTC. Its translation: CASGIPGQGHYGQYF. The complete variable domain, with remaining parts taken from reference TRBV12-5 and TRBJ2-7, reads DARVTQTPRHKVTEMGQEVTMRCQPILGHNTVFWYRQTMMQGLELLAYFRNRAPLDDSGMPKDRFSAEMPDATLATLKIQPSEPRDSAVYFCASGIPGQGHYGQYFGPGTRLTVT.

This clonotype has a count of ten or more. This chain joins TRBV5-4 and TRBJ2-7, with D perhaps being TRBD1 or TRBD2 (5 bases each). V dropped 3 bases and J dropped 7 bases, with 20 bases sitting between them. Looked up from germline, CDR1 is SGHNT and CDR2 is YYREEE (reference sequence). The CDR3 is 15 residues long. CDR3 sequence reads: CASSSPRDGLGEQYF. In DNA, the CDR3 is TGTGCCAGCAGCTCCCCAAGGGACGGCCTTGGGGAGCAGTACTTC.